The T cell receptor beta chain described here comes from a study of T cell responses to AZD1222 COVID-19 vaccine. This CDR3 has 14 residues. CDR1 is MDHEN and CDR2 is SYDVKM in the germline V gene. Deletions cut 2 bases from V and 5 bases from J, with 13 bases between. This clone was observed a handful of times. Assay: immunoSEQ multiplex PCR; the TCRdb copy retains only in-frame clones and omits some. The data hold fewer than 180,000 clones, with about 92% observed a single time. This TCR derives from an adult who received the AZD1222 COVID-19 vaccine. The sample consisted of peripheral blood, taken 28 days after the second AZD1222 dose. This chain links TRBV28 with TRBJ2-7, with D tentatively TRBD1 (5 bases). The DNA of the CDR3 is TGTGCCAGCAGTTTAACGCGGACACCTCACGAGCAGTACTTC. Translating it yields CASSLTRTPHEQYF.